Listed here is a single TCR beta chain. Its antigen is undetermined. The CDR3 has 14 residues. The V and J ends lost 5 bases and 8 bases, in that order; junction bases with no gene match: 8. CDR1 is MNHNS, CDR2 SASEGT, per germline. TCRdb re-analysed the RT-PCR reads in MiXCR, keeping a single row per CDR3 protein. The sample comprises about 500,000 distinct CDR3 sequences, 10% to 15% of which are singletons, and around 12% rests with the top ten. The sample comes from a study of response to subunit inactivated influenza vaccine. Whole-study findings and limits: Each seasonal flu vaccination may recruit only limited new T cells, authors suggested.

The TCR sequence derives from a man between 45 and 60 years old who received an inactivated influenza vaccine. Source: PBMCs from blood, taken roughly 48 days after vaccination. The gene calls are TRBV6-1 and TRBJ1-2, with TRBD1 matching over 10 bases. DNA for the CDR3: TGTGCCAGCAGTCTGGACAGGGGGACACAGGGCTACACCTTC. Encoded protein: CASSLDRGTQGYTF.